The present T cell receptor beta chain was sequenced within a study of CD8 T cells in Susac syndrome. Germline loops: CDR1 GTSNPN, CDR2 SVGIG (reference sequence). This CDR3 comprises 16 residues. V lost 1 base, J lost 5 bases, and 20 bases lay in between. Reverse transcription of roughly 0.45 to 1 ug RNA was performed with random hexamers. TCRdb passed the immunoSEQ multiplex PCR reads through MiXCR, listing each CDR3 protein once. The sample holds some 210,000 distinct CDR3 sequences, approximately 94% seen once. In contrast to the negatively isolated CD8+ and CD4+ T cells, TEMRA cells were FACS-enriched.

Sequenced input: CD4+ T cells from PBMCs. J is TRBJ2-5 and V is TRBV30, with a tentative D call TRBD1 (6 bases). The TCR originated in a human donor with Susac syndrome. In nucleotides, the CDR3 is TGTGCCTGGAGTGCCCCCCCCGCAGGGGCCGCGGAGACCCAGTACTTC. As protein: CAWSAPPAGAAETQYF.